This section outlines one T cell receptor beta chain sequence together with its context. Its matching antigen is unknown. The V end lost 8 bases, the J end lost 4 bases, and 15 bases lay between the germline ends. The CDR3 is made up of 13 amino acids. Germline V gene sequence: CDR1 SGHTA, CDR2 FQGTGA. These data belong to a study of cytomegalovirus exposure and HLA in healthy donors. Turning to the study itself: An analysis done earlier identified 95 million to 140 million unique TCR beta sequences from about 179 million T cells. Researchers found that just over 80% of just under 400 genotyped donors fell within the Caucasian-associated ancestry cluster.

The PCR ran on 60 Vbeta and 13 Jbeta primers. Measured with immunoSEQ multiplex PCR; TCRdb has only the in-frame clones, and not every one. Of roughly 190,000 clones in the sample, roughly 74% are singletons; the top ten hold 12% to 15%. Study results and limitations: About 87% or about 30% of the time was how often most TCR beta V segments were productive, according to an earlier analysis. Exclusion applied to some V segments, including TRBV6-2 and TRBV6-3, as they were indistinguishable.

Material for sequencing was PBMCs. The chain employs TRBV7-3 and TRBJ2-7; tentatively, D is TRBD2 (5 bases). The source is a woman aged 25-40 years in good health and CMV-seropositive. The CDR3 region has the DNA TGTGCCAGCTCGTCCGGGATTCATTACGAGCAGTACTTC. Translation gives CASSSGIHYEQYF.